A single sample is the source of the 6 T cell receptor beta chains below, sequenced in a study of shared T cell receptors in the human thymus. TCRdb's table, derived via immunoSEQ multiplex PCR, lists solely in-frame clones and lacks some. This sample has approximately 730,000 clones, with approximately 85% found just once. These data were also reused for a study on human thymus T cells.

Sequencing was carried out using thymocytes. These receptors came from a girl in the first two years of life with a congenital heart defect.

This chain connects TRBV14 to TRBJ2-6, with 7 bases fitting TRBD2. The germline V gene has CDR1 SGHDN and CDR2 FVKESK. CDR3 length: 19 residues. Germline trimming cut 3 bases from V and 0 bases from J; bases unmatched to any gene: 11. The CDR3 DNA sequence: TGTGCCAGCAGCCAGGGGGGAGGGGCAGTGAACTCTGGGGCCAACGTCCTGACTTTC. Encoded protein: CASSQGGGAVNSGANVLTF.

As for this clone: An end of the junction does not agree with germline; a read error may underlie this. This chain connects TRBV27 to TRBJ2-7; D is unclear. The CDR3 totals 13 residues. Germline CDR1 and CDR2: MNHEY and SMNVEV (reference sequence). As DNA, the CDR3 is TGTGCCAGCTCCTTCGGGTTTGGTGGTCCGACCAACTTC. Protein sequence: CASSFGFGGPTNF.

This chain uses TRBV29-1 with TRBJ2-1; 9 nucleotides agree with TRBD2. V lost 1 base to trimming and J lost 5 bases; unmatched junction nucleotides: 3. CDR1 and CDR2 from the germline V gene are SQVTM and ANQGSEA. CDR3 length: 14 amino acids. DNA of the CDR3: TGCAGCGTTGAAGGGACTAGCGAACACAATGAGCAGTTCTTC. Its protein product is CSVEGTSEHNEQFF.

This chain joins TRBV10-3 and TRBJ2-4; possibly TRBD1 for D (6 bases). This CDR3 spans 13 amino acids. The ends were cut back, 10 bases at V and 0 bases at J, with 10 bases in the middle. Germline values: CDR1 ENHRY, CDR2 SYGVKD. The CDR3, as DNA: TGTGCCACGACAGGAGGAGCCAAAAACATTCAGTACTTC. It translates to CATTGGAKNIQYF.

The chain links TRBV27 to TRBJ2-5; 9 bases align to TRBD2. V trimming: 3 bases; J trimming: 3 bases; junction bases outside the gene matches: 8. The CDR3 totals 16 residues. Germline CDR1 is MNHEY and CDR2 is SMNVEV (reference sequence). The CDR3 spells CASSFSGGTLKETQYF. CDR3 nucleotide sequence: TGTGCCAGCAGTTTCAGCGGGGGGACCTTAAAAGAGACCCAGTACTTC.

The count of this clone is one. This rearrangement joins TRBV9 to TRBJ2-1, with 7 bases aligning to TRBD2. V dropped 3 bases and J dropped 0; count of bases not matched to a gene: 9. Germline V lookup: CDR1 SGDLS, CDR2 YYNGEE. The length of the CDR3 is 17 residues. The CDR3 region has the DNA TGTGCCAGCAGCGCACTACCAGGGAGGGCCTCCTACAATGAGCAGTTCTTC. It specifies CASSALPGRASYNEQFF.